The clone carrying this TCR beta chain was observed at least ten times. The antigen is unknown. Breast cancer patients provided tissue from their axillary draining lymph nodes. Using its own MiXCR run on the multiplex PCR reads, TCRdb lists one record per CDR3 protein. This table holds nearly 110,000 distinct CDR3 sequences, about 29% found once. The record originates from a study of breast tumors, draining lymph nodes, adjacent tissues. Regarding the study as a whole: Tumor repertoires ranked between lymph nodes and nontumor tissue in diversity, with V and J gene preferences.

Trimming took 3 bases from V and 7 from J, leaving 13 bases between them. The germline V gene encodes CDR1 DFQATT and CDR2 SNEGSKA (reference sequence). CDR3 length equals 13 residues. This TCR derives from a female donor with breast cancer. Some clones in this sample may be carry-over from other donors' samples. The V call is TRBV20-1, the J call TRBJ1-5; D ambiguous. Sequencing input: axillary lymph node tissue. The CDR3 nucleotides read TGCAGTGCTAGTGTGAGGGAAATGCAGCCCCAGCATTTT. Encoded protein: CSASVREMQPQHF.